These 14 T cell receptor beta chains were sequenced from one sample in a study of cytomegalovirus exposure and HLA in healthy donors. 13 Jbeta primers and 60 Vbeta primers were used for the PCR. Generated by immunoSEQ multiplex PCR, the TCRdb table keeps only in-frame clones and is missing some. Altogether around 150,000 clones are present, roughly 70% being singletons, with the ten largest covering around 3.1%. The specimen was PBMCs. These receptors were taken from a man aged 35-49 years in good health and CMV-seronegative.

This clone was seen a single time. The chain joins TRBV10-1 to TRBJ1-2; D is undetermined. From germline, CDR1 is WNHNN and CDR2 SYGVQD (reference sequence). Trimming took 7 bases from V and 4 from J, leaving 16 bases between them. The CDR3 has 14 amino acids. The CDR3 loop reads CASNEEGCGYGYTF. For the CDR3, the DNA is TGCGCCAGCAACGAAGAGGGATGCGGCTATGGCTACACCTTC.

The CDR3 here is CASSGGPVNYGYTF. In DNA form, the CDR3 reads TGTGCCAGCAGTGGCGGCCCAGTTAACTATGGCTACACCTTC. The chain links TRBV25-1 to TRBJ1-2; no reliable D call. Germline loops: CDR1 MGHDK, CDR2 SYGVNS. V lost 4 bases and J 1 base, leaving 10 bases between the germline ends. The length of the CDR3 is 14 residues.

The chain has TRBV9 and TRBJ2-2; no clear D gene. Germline V gene data show CDR1 as SGDLS and CDR2 as YYNGEE. The CDR3 sequence is 20 residues long. Trimming removed 5 bases from V and 0 bases from J, with 26 bases in between. The CDR3 sequence is CASSDSGFPLISANTGELFF. The CDR3 DNA follows: TGTGCCAGCAGTGACTCCGGTTTCCCCCTCATTTCCGCGAACACCGGGGAGCTGTTTTTT.

The chain combines TRBV9 with TRBJ1-1; maybe TRBD1 (5 bases). Trimming removed 0 bases from V and 7 bases from J, with 16 bases in between. Germline V gene lookup returns CDR1 SGDLS and CDR2 YYNGEE. The CDR3 contains 15 residues. As DNA, the CDR3 is TGTGCCAGCAGCGTAGCTCCCGACAGTCTTCTTGAAGCTTTCTTT. It encodes CASSVAPDSLLEAFF.

This chain uses TRBV6-1 with TRBJ2-5, with a tentative D call TRBD2 (5 bases). Germline CDR1 reads MNHNS; CDR2 reads SASEGT. CDR3 length: 14 residues. V was clipped by 1 base and J by 4 bases, with 10 bases between them. CDR3 sequence: CASSEDPLVETQYF. CDR3 DNA sequence: TGTGCCAGCAGTGAAGACCCACTAGTAGAGACCCAGTACTTC.

The chain has TRBV5-1 and TRBJ2-7; D not certain. The V end lost 3 bases, the J end lost 0 bases, and 10 bases lay between the germline ends. The CDR3 extends over 14 amino acids. CDR1 and CDR2 (germline): SGHRS, YFSETQ. Here the CDR3 reads CASSSGPSSYEQYF. Here the CDR3 DNA reads TGCGCCAGCAGCTCCGGTCCGAGCTCCTACGAGCAGTACTTC.

This clone was observed a handful of times. The V call is TRBV5-1, the J call TRBJ2-1; 7 nucleotides agree with TRBD2. The CDR3 loop spans 16 amino acids. The J segment lost 11 bases and the V segment lost 1 base, leaving 15 bases of the junction unmatched. CDR1 and CDR2 (germline): SGHRS, YFSETQ. As DNA, the CDR3 is TGCGCCAGCAGCTTGACGGGCGGGAGAGCAGATAGGAAGCAGTTCTTC. Translating it yields CASSLTGGRADRKQFF.

This rearrangement joins TRBV18 to TRBJ2-1, with TRBD2 as a possible D gene (5 bases). Germline V CDR1 and CDR2: KGHSH, LQKENI. Trimming cost V 4 bases and J 5 bases, with 24 bases left between them. The CDR3 is 18 amino acids. The CDR3 region is CASSLRSTGWEFDNEQFF. In nucleotides, the CDR3 is TGTGCCAGCTCACTAAGGTCGACCGGTTGGGAGTTCGACAATGAGCAGTTCTTC.

The chain has TRBV15 and TRBJ2-7; D is uncertain. V was cut by 0 bases and J by 4 bases, with 10 bases left in between. The CDR3 has 14 residues. Germline V CDR1 and CDR2: LNHNV, YYDKDF (reference sequence). CDR3 amino acids: CATSREGLVYEQYF. The CDR3 region has the DNA TGTGCCACCAGCAGAGAGGGCTTGGTTTACGAGCAGTACTTC.

The chain carries TRBV5-4 and TRBJ2-3, with D uncertain. The germline V gene has CDR1 SGHNT and CDR2 YYREEE (reference sequence). With 0 bases removed from V and 0 bases from J, the gap between germline ends came to 11 bases. The length of the CDR3 is 16 residues. The CDR3 protein is CASSLVGGASTDTQYF. The CDR3 nucleotides read TGTGCCAGCAGCTTGGTTGGCGGCGCTAGCACAGATACGCAGTATTTT.

The rearrangement uses TRBV28 and TRBJ2-3; TRBD2 aligns across 10 bases. Trimming at V came to 2 bases and at J to 2 bases, leaving 1 base not matched to a gene. The CDR3 covers 15 residues. CDR1 MDHEN and CDR2 SYDVKM come from the germline V gene. CDR3 protein: CASSLSGRATDTQYF. The CDR3, as DNA: TGTGCCAGCAGTTTAAGCGGGAGGGCCACAGATACGCAGTATTTT.

This clone appeared a single time. The chain carries TRBV7-2 and TRBJ1-1; D is uncertain. Trimming removed 4 bases from V and 3 bases from J, with 12 bases in between. Germline CDR1 reads SGHTA; CDR2 reads FQGNSA. The CDR3 covers 14 residues. In DNA, the CDR3 is TGTGCCAGCAGCTCCGGATGGGCCTACACTGAAGCTTTCTTT. Translating it yields CASSSGWAYTEAFF. Based on the CDR3 plus reference TRBV7-2 and TRBJ1-1, the full variable domain is GAGVSQSPSNKVTEKGKDVELRCDPISGHTALYWYRQSLGQGLEFLIYFQGNSAPDKSGLPSDRFSAERTGGSVSTLTIQRTQQEDSAVYLCASSSGWAYTEAFFGQGTRLTVV.

The V gene is TRBV6-6, the J gene TRBJ1-2; 8 bases are a match to TRBD1. Germline lookup yields CDR1 MNHNY and CDR2 SVGAGI (reference sequence). J gave up 14 bases and V 2 bases, and 4 bases lay outside the gene matches. This CDR3 has 11 amino acids. This chain's CDR3 is CASSYGQGLTF. The CDR3 DNA reads TGTGCCAGCAGTTACGGACAGGGTCTAACCTTC.

The rearrangement links TRBV6-5 to TRBJ1-1; TRBD1 matches 8 bases. Germline-derived CDR1 and CDR2 are MNHEY and SVGAGI. The ends lost 7 bases at V and 3 bases at J; junction bases unmatched: 10. CDR3 length: 15 residues. The CDR3: CASTSRTGRYTEAFF. CDR3 in DNA: TGTGCCAGCACCTCGCGGACAGGGAGATACACTGAAGCTTTCTTT.